The rows below give T cell receptor beta chains drawn from one sample of a study of OX40 agonist ivuxolimab in advanced cancers. The method was immunoSEQ multiplex PCR; TCRdb's version includes in-frame clones alone and lacks a portion of them. The sample yields about 66,000 clones, 75% to 90% seen once. Sequencing was performed on CD4+ or CD8+ T cells sorted from blood, taken in a trial of the OX40 agonist ivuxolimab. These TCRs come from an adult with an advanced solid tumor such as melanoma, head and neck, liver or kidney cancer. Each CDR3 is given with its conserved first and last residue. Fields, in order: V gene, CDR3 length, D gene, J gene, clone size, CDR3 protein, CDR3 DNA. A D gene is named only where the DNA matches it firmly. Clone size is given for some rows only: seen once, a few or many times, or a class if the clone is expanded.

V: TRBV5-1; length: 14; D: .; J: TRBJ2-1; size: .; CDR3: CASSLEGGFGEQFF; DNA: TGCGCCAGCAGCTTGGAAGGTGGATTCGGTGAGCAGTTCTTC
V: TRBV5-1; length: 12; D: .; J: TRBJ2-3; size: .; CDR3: CASSLESRTQYF; DNA: TGCGCCAGCAGCTTGGAAAGTCGTACGCAGTATTTT
V: TRBV7-3; length: 16; D: TRBD2; J: TRBJ2-2; size: .; CDR3: CASSLTLSGSTGELFF; DNA: TGTGCCAGCAGCTTAACGTTGAGCGGGAGCACCGGGGAGCTGTTTTTT
V: TRBV7-9; length: 12; D: .; J: TRBJ2-7; size: .; CDR3: CASSSTSYEQYF; DNA: TGTGCCAGCAGCTCCACCTCCTACGAGCAGTACTTC
V: TRBV15; length: 15; D: .; J: TRBJ1-5; size: .; CDR3: CATSRGAGSNQPQHF; DNA: TGTGCCACCAGCAGAGGCGCAGGGTCAAATCAGCCCCAGCATTTT
V: TRBV30; length: 12; D: TRBD1; J: TRBJ2-7; size: .; CDR3: CAEDRGSREQYF; DNA: TGTGCCGAGGACAGGGGATCTCGCGAGCAGTACTTC
V: TRBV18; length: 13; D: .; J: TRBJ1-1; size: .; CDR3: CASSPPLGTEAFF; DNA: TGTGCCAGCTCACCACCGTTGGGGACTGAAGCTTTCTTT
V: TRBV4-1; length: 14; D: .; J: TRBJ1-1; size: .; CDR3: CASSQTGGDTEAFF; DNA: TGCGCCAGCAGCCAAACGGGGGGGGACACTGAAGCTTTCTTT
V: TRBV13; length: 14; D: .; J: TRBJ2-7; size: .; CDR3: CASSLGGGSYEQYF; DNA: TGTGCCAGCAGCTTAGGGGGCGGAAGTTACGAGCAGTACTTC
V: TRBV15; length: 15; D: .; J: TRBJ2-1; size: .; CDR3: CATSRVGGAYNEQFF; DNA: TGTGCCACCAGCAGAGTAGGGGGGGCGTACAATGAGCAGTTCTTC
V: TRBV7-8; length: 10; D: .; J: TRBJ2-7; size: .; CDR3: CASGSGEQYF; DNA: TGTGCCAGCGGATCGGGCGAGCAGTACTTC
V: TRBV27; length: 13; D: .; J: TRBJ2-4; size: .; CDR3: CASSNGLSNIQYF; DNA: TGTGCCAGCAGTAACGGACTCTCCAACATTCAGTACTTC
V: TRBV28; length: 21; D: .; J: TRBJ2-1; size: .; CDR3: CASSLTLIKTWDSPLRNEQFF; DNA: TGTGCCAGCAGTTTAACTTTGATAAAAACATGGGACTCCCCCCTCCGCAATGAGCAGTTCTTC
V: TRBV6-1; length: 13; D: TRBD1; J: TRBJ2-7; size: .; CDR3: CASRGTGRSEQYF; DNA: TGTGCCAGCAGAGGGACAGGTCGATCCGAGCAGTACTTC
V: TRBV7-6; length: 14; D: .; J: TRBJ2-5; size: .; CDR3: CASSLAPSWETQYF; DNA: TGTGCCAGCAGCTTAGCCCCCTCATGGGAGACCCAGTACTTC
V: TRBV2; length: 10; D: .; J: TRBJ2-7; size: .; CDR3: CASSDREQYF; DNA: TGTGCCAGCAGTGACCGCGAGCAGTACTTC
V: TRBV30; length: 12; D: .; J: TRBJ1-1; size: .; CDR3: CAWREESAEAFF; DNA: TGTGCCTGGAGGGAAGAGTCGGCTGAAGCTTTCTTT
V: TRBV30; length: 13; D: .; J: TRBJ2-3; size: .; CDR3: CAWSEGATPSQYF; DNA: TGTGCCTGGAGTGAAGGCGCCACCCCATCGCAGTATTTT
V: TRBV7-9; length: 12; D: .; J: TRBJ1-5; size: .; CDR3: CASSLDNQPQHF; DNA: TGTGCCAGCAGCCTGGATAATCAGCCCCAGCATTTT
V: TRBV4-1; length: 14; D: .; J: TRBJ2-7; size: .; CDR3: CASSPSGGHDEQYF; DNA: TGCGCCAGCAGCCCTTCTGGGGGACACGACGAGCAGTACTTC
V: TRBV7-9; length: 16; D: TRBD2; J: TRBJ2-3; size: .; CDR3: CASSPLAGGYTDTQYF; DNA: TGTGCCAGCAGCCCGTTAGCGGGAGGGTATACAGATACGCAGTATTTT
V: TRBV10-2; length: 14; D: .; J: TRBJ2-5; size: .; CDR3: CASSEISEGETQYF; DNA: TGCGCCAGCAGTGAGATCTCTGAGGGTGAGACCCAGTACTTC
V: TRBV7-3; length: 14; D: TRBD2; J: TRBJ2-7; size: .; CDR3: CASSTSSGNYEQYF; DNA: TGTGCCAGCAGCACTTCTAGCGGGAACTACGAGCAGTACTTC
V: TRBV27; length: 13; D: .; J: TRBJ2-5; size: .; CDR3: CASSFLGQETQYF; DNA: TGTGCCAGCAGTTTCCTGGGCCAAGAGACCCAGTACTTC
V: TRBV27; length: 13; D: .; J: TRBJ2-2; size: .; CDR3: CASSPGNTGELFF; DNA: TGTGCCAGCAGTCCCGGGAACACCGGGGAGCTGTTTTTT
V: TRBV6-1; length: 15; D: .; J: TRBJ1-1; size: .; CDR3: CATTGSGGTRTEAFF; DNA: TGTGCCACCACAGGGTCCGGCGGCACGAGGACTGAAGCTTTCTTT
V: TRBV4-1; length: 14; D: .; J: TRBJ2-3; size: .; CDR3: CASSQVGGTDTQYF; DNA: TGCGCCAGCAGCCAAGTAGGAGGAACTGATACGCAGTATTTT
V: TRBV7-2; length: 14; D: .; J: TRBJ2-3; size: .; CDR3: CASSLGLGADTQYF; DNA: TGTGCCAGCAGCTTAGGTTTGGGAGCTGATACGCAGTATTTT
V: TRBV6-6; length: 13; D: .; J: TRBJ1-2; size: .; CDR3: CASSYSTAYGYTF; DNA: TGTGCCAGCAGTTACTCGACAGCCTATGGCTACACCTTC
V: TRBV19; length: 13; D: .; J: TRBJ2-7; size: few; CDR3: CASSSTSTYEQYF; DNA: TGTGCCAGTAGTTCCACAAGTACCTACGAGCAGTACTTC
V: TRBV2; length: 14; D: .; J: TRBJ2-7; size: .; CDR3: CASSDFQAVAEQYF; DNA: TGTGCCAGCAGTGATTTCCAAGCGGTGGCCGAGCAGTACTTC
V: TRBV9; length: 15; D: .; J: TRBJ2-1; size: .; CDR3: CASSVDGGTYNEQFF; DNA: TGTGCCAGCAGCGTAGATGGAGGTACCTACAATGAGCAGTTCTTC
V: TRBV4-1; length: 14; D: .; J: TRBJ1-1; size: .; CDR3: CASSSQGGGTEAFF; DNA: TGCGCCAGCAGCTCGCAGGGAGGGGGCACTGAAGCTTTCTTT
V: TRBV27; length: 13; D: .; J: TRBJ1-1; size: once; CDR3: CASSWSSNTEAFF; DNA: TGTGCCAGCAGTTGGTCTAGTAACACTGAAGCTTTCTTT
V: TRBV28; length: 13; D: .; J: TRBJ2-7; size: once; CDR3: CVTLGDSSYEQYF; DNA: TGTGTCACCCTTGGGGACTCCTCCTACGAGCAGTACTTC
V: TRBV28; length: 15; D: TRBD1; J: TRBJ1-2; size: .; CDR3: CASSLGTGIPYGYTF; DNA: TGTGCCAGCAGTTTGGGGACAGGGATCCCCTATGGCTACACCTTC
V: TRBV27; length: 16; D: TRBD1; J: TRBJ1-5; size: .; CDR3: CASSLTGGWGNQPQHF; DNA: TGTGCCAGCAGTTTAACAGGGGGCTGGGGCAATCAGCCCCAGCATTTT
V: TRBV7-9; length: 16; D: .; J: TRBJ2-7; size: once; CDR3: CASSLGFGTAIYEQYF; DNA: TGTGCCAGCAGCTTAGGGTTTGGGACGGCGATCTACGAGCAGTACTTC
V: TRBV2; length: 14; D: .; J: TRBJ1-4; size: .; CDR3: CASTETPTNEKLFF; DNA: TGTGCCAGCACTGAAACACCGACTAATGAAAAACTGTTTTTT
V: TRBV13; length: 14; D: .; J: TRBJ1-1; size: .; CDR3: CASSLMGLGTEAFF; DNA: TGTGCCAGCAGCTTAATGGGGCTGGGGACTGAAGCTTTCTTT
V: TRBV27; length: 15; D: .; J: TRBJ2-7; size: .; CDR3: CASSLQDRNPYEQYF; DNA: TGTGCCAGCAGTTTACAGGATCGGAATCCCTACGAGCAGTACTTC
V: TRBV5-8; length: 14; D: TRBD1; J: TRBJ2-3; size: .; CDR3: CASSWDRDGDTQYF; DNA: TGTGCCAGCAGTTGGGACAGAGACGGGGATACGCAGTATTTT
V: TRBV9; length: 16; D: .; J: TRBJ2-3; size: once; CDR3: CASSVDIFRGTDTQYF; DNA: TGTGCCAGCAGCGTAGATATATTTAGGGGCACAGATACGCAGTATTTT
V: TRBV7-3; length: 15; D: .; J: TRBJ2-3; size: few; CDR3: CASSSSFGGVDTQYF; DNA: TGTGCCAGCAGCTCCTCCTTTGGCGGGGTAGATACGCAGTATTTT
V: TRBV4-1; length: 15; D: .; J: TRBJ1-1; size: .; CDR3: CASSQDDYMDTEAFF; DNA: TGCGCCAGCAGCCAAGATGACTATATGGACACTGAAGCTTTCTTT
V: TRBV10-3; length: 14; D: TRBD2; J: TRBJ2-1; size: once; CDR3: CATYSGDGTNEQFF; DNA: TGTGCCACCTATAGCGGGGATGGTACCAATGAGCAGTTCTTC